This TCR beta chain derives from a study of blood T cell repertoires in COVID-19. The germline V gene has CDR1 KGHSH and CDR2 LQKENI. This CDR3 contains 17 residues. V was shortened by 3 bases and J by 0 bases, with 15 bases between the two germline ends. Data came from immunoSEQ multiplex PCR; TCRdb stores just in-frame clones and leaves some out. The table includes just under 85,000 clones, over 70% detected once. Material: peripheral blood. The sequence derives from a woman aged 55-69 years with acute or convalescent COVID-19. The V call is TRBV18, the J call TRBJ2-4; D possibly corresponds to TRBD1 (6 bases). The CDR3 spells CASSPFSGEGAKNIQYF. The CDR3 region has the DNA TGTGCCAGCTCACCGTTCTCAGGGGAAGGAGCCAAAAACATTCAGTACTTC.